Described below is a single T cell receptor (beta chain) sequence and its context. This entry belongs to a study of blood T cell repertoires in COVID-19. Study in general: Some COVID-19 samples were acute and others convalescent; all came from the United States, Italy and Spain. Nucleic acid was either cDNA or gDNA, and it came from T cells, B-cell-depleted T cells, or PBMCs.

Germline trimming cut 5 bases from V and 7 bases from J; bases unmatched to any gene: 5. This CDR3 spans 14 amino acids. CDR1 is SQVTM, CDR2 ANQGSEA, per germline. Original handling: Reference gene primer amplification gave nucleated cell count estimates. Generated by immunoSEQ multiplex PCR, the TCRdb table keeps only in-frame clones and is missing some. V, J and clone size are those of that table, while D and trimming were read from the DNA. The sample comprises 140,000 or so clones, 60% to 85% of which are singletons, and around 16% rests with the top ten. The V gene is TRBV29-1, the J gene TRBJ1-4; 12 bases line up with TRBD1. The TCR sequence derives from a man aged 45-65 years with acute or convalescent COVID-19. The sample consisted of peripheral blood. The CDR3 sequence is CSVMGQGAGEKLFF. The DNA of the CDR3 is TGCAGCGTTATGGGACAGGGGGCGGGTGAAAAACTGTTTTTT.